This TCR beta chain originates from a study of shared clonotypes between healthy human individuals. Overall study findings and caveats: In having few donors, the study represented limited genetic and exposure-history diversity.

This clone has ten or more counts. What it binds is not known. Clones were read by immunoSEQ multiplex PCR, and TCRdb kept only the in-frame ones, dropping some. Here the sample spans around 750,000 clones, about 74% being singletons. V gave up 0 bases and J gave up 7 bases, with 11 bases separating them. There are 14 residues in the CDR3. From germline, CDR1 is SGHNT and CDR2 YYREEE (reference sequence). V and J are TRBV5-4 and TRBJ1-5; the D gene is possibly TRBD1 (5 bases). This TCR derives from a woman in her 30s in good health. Sequencing input: memory CD4+ T cells sorted from blood. The subset denotes: CD45RA-negative fraction. The CDR3 DNA reads TGTGCCAGCAGCTTGGGGGCACGGGGGCAGCCCCAGCATTTT. It codes for CASSLGARGQPQHF.